What follows is one T cell receptor beta chain and its context. Its antigen is still unknown. The V gene lost 5 bases and the J gene lost 2 bases, with 16 bases spanning the gap. Germline lookup yields CDR1 SGHTA and CDR2 FQGNSA. The CDR3 runs to 15 residues. The sample originates from a study of T cell responses to AZD1222 COVID-19 vaccine. Study results and caveats: Sampled repertoires all dated from after the peak T cell response.

TCRdb's table, derived via immunoSEQ multiplex PCR, lists solely in-frame clones and lacks some. The top ten hold 3% to 3.5% of the sample, which has 120,000 to 150,000 clones, 70% to 90% seen once. This sequence was found in an adult in good health. The chain joins TRBV7-2 to TRBJ2-7; tentatively, D is TRBD2 (6 bases). This material consisted of peripheral blood, taken on day 0 of MenACWY control vaccination. The CDR3 DNA follows: TGTGCCAGCAGCCCAGGGAGGCTGAGCCCCTACGAGCAGTACTTC. It translates to CASSPGRLSPYEQYF.